What follows describes a single T cell receptor (beta chain). It lacks a known antigen. Per-base quality was not reported, and no clone a single base away is much larger than it. The TCR beta CDR3 regions were amplified from RNA transcripts. For the first round of RT-PCR on the TCR CDR3, the HTBI primer set was used together with the Qiagen OneStep RT-PCR kit. Libraries were constructed in a second round of multiplex PCR, after which size selection and purification were performed. Paired-end sequencing of the libraries was performed with 100 bp reads on an Illumina HiSeq2000. Under the source paper's analysis protocol: SOAPnuke was used to process the raw data, with reads discarded if the reads contained adapters or uncalled bases, had a mean Phred below 15, or lacked an exact constant-primer or identifier match. High-quality paired reads were merged using COPE v1.2.5, and each unique nucleotide sequence was defined as a clonotype. MiTCR v1.1 was used to align the clonotypes against IMGT TRBV, TRBD and TRBJ reference segments. The analysis included only V-J combinations with a frequency above 0.0001, which together covered roughly 99% of the repertoires. The TCS score was defined as F50 (clonal expansion) divided by E x V (chaos), with BLOSUM62-based TCRdist calculated between CDR3 peptides within each V-J. Welch's t-statistics and random forest reduced roughly 500 V-J features to 10 to 15, which were used in a naive Bayes classifier (R e1071). The raw public data were reprocessed by TCRdb itself: fastp quality trimming at Q25, MiXCR clonotype calling, in-frame beta chains only. Identical CDR3 proteins give one entry, which carries the most common genes and DNA. These V and J calls derive from TCRdb rather than the authors' analysis. The sample table records a few hundred thousand distinct CDR3 sequences; around 17% of these occur just once. The top ten hold roughly 44% of the sample.

Stable Graves' hyperthyroidism was defined as the absence of progression to ophthalmopathy over 18 months of follow-up. Hyperthyroidism patients were newly diagnosed, with disease duration under 2 months, and aged 18 to 65 years. Exclusion was applied to patients with uncontrolled infections, other autoimmune diseases, pregnancy or lactation. Clinical symptoms, serum thyroxine and TRAb, thyroid ultrasound, and orbital computed tomography formed the basis for the diagnoses. PBMCs were isolated from about 9 ml of fresh peripheral blood by Ficoll-Paque density gradient centrifugation. Trizol reagent was used to extract total RNA, and RNA quality was then checked on an Agilent 2100 Bioanalyzer. The data are from a study of T cells in Graves' hyperthyroidism and ophthalmopathy (dated by TCRdb to between 2019 and 2020). Regarding the research as a whole: Peripheral blood samples were taken at initial diagnosis, before any treatment was given. A discovery cohort of around 98 patients, about 44 with Graves' ophthalmopathy and about 58 with stable Graves' hyperthyroidism, was used to find distinguishing TCR V-J signatures. An independent validation cohort of under 20 hyperthyroidism patients and about 15 patients who later progressed to ophthalmopathy tested prospective prediction of ophthalmopathy. For training and testing, the approximately 97 patients in the discovery cohort were randomly divided in a 7:3 ratio. Thyroid tissue and blood T-cell repertoires from more than five Graves' hyperthyroidism patients were also compared in the study. After blood sampling, hyperthyroidism patients were treated with methimazole at a starting dose of 30 mg daily, and ophthalmopathy patients were treated with high-dose intravenous methylprednisolone. TCR Vbeta CDR3 sequencing of 120 to 150 peripheral blood samples (43 ophthalmopathy, 70 to 85 hyperthyroidism and approximately 17 progressor patients) is reported in the paper. Findings and caveats that apply to the study as a whole: During validation, the model predicted progression to ophthalmopathy a median of approximately 7 months ahead of onset, with approximately 71% sensitivity and 72.22% specificity. No statistical method was used to set the sample size in advance, and investigators knew the group allocation. Ophthalmopathy was separated from stable hyperthyroidism by a 13 V-J signature model, with around 90% sensitivity and roughly 81% specificity obtained in cross-validation and 80%/75% obtained in testing. Most expanded thyroid clonotypes (frequency above 0.001) were also found in blood, which suggests that blood repertoires may mirror thyroid immune responses.

Counted from cysteine to phenylalanine, this CDR3 has 13 amino acids. The DNA shown is the 39-base CDR3, in frame from base 1. Relative to germline, V is 3 bases shorter and J is 4 bases shorter, with 9 bases between their ends. Looking up the germline V gene (reference sequence) yields CDR1 LNHDA and CDR2 SQIVND. The chain is made from TRBV19 and TRBJ2-5, with a tentative D gene TRBD2 over 7 matching bases. Specimen: blood. This clonotype was obtained from a man aged 40-55 years with Graves' hyperthyroidism. The nucleotide sequence reads TGTGCCAGTAGTATTGCGGGGGCAGAGACCCAGTACTTC. Its translation is CASSIAGAETQYF.